The clone carrying this TCR beta chain was seen only a few times. Its specificity is unknown. This specimen belongs to a study of early T cells in non-severe SARS-CoV-2 infection. Study overall: Sequencing used unsorted whole-blood bulk RNA, so chains lack pairing. Overall study findings and caveats: In VDJdb matching, anti-spike CD8 responses were favored while private and CD4 specificities went missing.

The trim removed 5 bases at V and 2 bases at J, leaving 1 base unmatched. The CDR3 is made up of 14 amino acids. Per the germline V gene, CDR1 is MNHEY and CDR2 is SVGAGI. Separate cDNA molecules each had unique molecular identifiers attached to them. TCRdb re-derived calls from the 5' RACE reads in MiXCR, one entry per CDR3 protein. The sample gives some 42,000 distinct CDR3 sequences, roughly 6.2% of which show up once; about 8% is in the top ten. The input for sequencing was whole blood, taken at baseline. This TCR was sampled from an adult who was a healthcare worker with PCR-confirmed SARS-CoV-2 infection or an uninfected control (not recorded which). The V gene is TRBV6-5, the J gene TRBJ2-7; 12 nucleotides line up with TRBD2. In DNA, the CDR3 is TGTGCCAGCAGTACTAGCGGGGGGCCCTACGAGCAGTACTTC. As protein: CASSTSGGPYEQYF.